These 19 T cell receptor beta chains share one sample of origin, sequenced in a study of cytomegalovirus exposure and HLA in healthy donors. With 60 Vbeta and 13 Jbeta primers, the PCR was carried out. TCRdb's table, derived via immunoSEQ multiplex PCR, lists solely in-frame clones and lacks some. The sample holds around 160,000 clones, roughly 80% seen once. Sequenced material: PBMCs. These receptors were collected from a male donor in good health and CMV-seropositive.

This clone was seen a few times. This sequence joins TRBV6-1 and TRBJ2-5; D might be TRBD2 (5 bases). This CDR3 spans 14 amino acids. The germline V gene encodes CDR1 MNHNS and CDR2 SASEGT. The V and J ends lost 4 bases and 6 bases respectively, with 15 bases between them. In nucleotides, the CDR3 is TGTGCCAGCAGTGGAGGACTTTACGGACAGACCCAGTACTTC. This encodes CASSGGLYGQTQYF.

This clone was recorded once. The genes are TRBV9 and TRBJ2-5; tentative D call: TRBD1 (6 bases). CDR3 length: 15 residues. Trimming cost V 3 bases and J 1 base, with 13 bases left between them. The germline V gene has CDR1 SGDLS and CDR2 YYNGEE. The DNA for the CDR3 is TGTGCCAGCAGCGCCTCAACAGGGATCCAAGAGACCCAGTACTTC. Protein product: CASSASTGIQETQYF. The full variable domain, with the rest looked up from reference TRBV9 and TRBJ2-5, is DSGVTQTPKHLITATGQRVTLRCSPRSGDLSVYWYQQSLDQGLQFLIQYYNGEERAKGNILERFSAQQFPDLHSELNLSSLELGDSALYFCASSASTGIQETQYFGPGTRLLVL.

This clone has just one count. The rearrangement joins TRBV7-9 to TRBJ1-1, with D uncertain. Trimming shortened V by 7 bases and J by 3 bases, and 18 bases separated the two germline ends. CDR1 and CDR2 (germline): SEHNR, FQNEAQ (reference sequence). CDR3 size: 15 residues. The CDR3 reads CASIVLVYEDTEAFF. The CDR3 DNA sequence: TGTGCCAGCATCGTCTTAGTGTACGAAGACACTGAAGCTTTCTTT.

This sequence joins TRBV5-4 and TRBJ2-7; possibly TRBD1 for D (6 bases). In germline, CDR1 is SGHNT, CDR2 YYREEE (reference sequence). V was trimmed by 0 bases and J by 3 bases, leaving 10 bases between them. There are 14 residues in the CDR3. Written as DNA, the CDR3 is TGTGCCAGCAGCTTGGGGGGGCGCAACTACGAGCAGTACTTC. It encodes CASSLGGRNYEQYF. Combining the CDR3 with reference TRBV5-4 and TRBJ2-7 gives the whole variable domain ETGVTQSPTHLIKTRGQQVTLRCSSQSGHNTVSWYQQALGQGPQFIFQYYREEENGRGNFPPRFSGLQFPNYSSELNVNALELDDSALYLCASSLGGRNYEQYFGPGTRLTVT.

This chain links TRBV19 with TRBJ1-4; the D is unclear. V lost 3 bases and J lost 5, with 7 bases in between. This CDR3 is built from 13 residues. The germline V gene encodes CDR1 LNHDA and CDR2 SQIVND (reference sequence). The CDR3 spells CASSIRFNEKLFF. CDR3 nucleotide sequence: TGTGCCAGTAGTATCCGGTTCAATGAAAAACTGTTTTTT.

This clone was recorded only once. The V call is TRBV7-2, the J call TRBJ2-7, with 7 bases aligning to TRBD2. With V trimmed by 5 bases and J by 2 bases, 6 bases remained unmatched. CDR3 size: 14 residues. Germline CDR1 SGHTA, CDR2 FQGNSA. CDR3 coding DNA: TGTGCCAGCAGCCGCGGGGGATCACCCTACGAGCAGTACTTC. Residues: CASSRGGSPYEQYF.

This clone was seen a few times. This rearrangement joins TRBV6-5 to TRBJ1-5, with TRBD1 identical over 8 bases. From germline, CDR1 is MNHEY and CDR2 SVGAGI. The CDR3 sequence is 15 residues long. V shed 6 bases, J shed 4 bases, and the junction held 8 bases outside the gene matches. The CDR3 coding sequence is TGTGCCAGCAGCCTTAGACAGGGGACAAATCAGCCCCAGCATTTT. Translation gives CASSLRQGTNQPQHF.

Regarding this clone: One end of the junction fails to match germline, which may point to a read error. The chain is built from TRBV7-9 and TRBJ1-2, with D perhaps TRBD1 (6 bases). CDR1 is SEHNR, CDR2 FQNEAQ, per germline (reference sequence). The CDR3 runs to 13 residues. The CDR3 nucleotides are TGTTCCAGCAGCCCATGGGACAACAGGTTCGGCTCCTTC. This codes for CSSSPWDNRFGSF.

The J gene is TRBJ1-1, the V gene TRBV5-1; D is perhaps TRBD1 (5 bases). V lost 6 bases and J 0 bases, leaving 12 bases between the germline ends. CDR3 length: 14 amino acids. Germline V gene data show CDR1 as SGHRS and CDR2 as YFSETQ. CDR3 region: CASMIDSMNTEAFF. The CDR3 DNA follows: TGCGCCAGCATGATCGACAGCATGAACACTGAAGCTTTCTTT.

J is TRBJ2-7 and V is TRBV19, with 9 nucleotides matching TRBD1. The length of the CDR3 is 15 residues. Germline loops: CDR1 LNHDA, CDR2 SQIVND (reference sequence). The ends lost 2 bases at V and 3 bases at J; junction bases unmatched: 5. The CDR3 nucleotides read TGTGCCAGTAGTATAAGGGGACAGGGAAACTACGAGCAGTACTTC. Translated, it gives CASSIRGQGNYEQYF.

This clone has a handful of counts. The rearrangement joins TRBV5-8 to TRBJ1-1; 7 bases agree with TRBD1. Germline V gene lookup returns CDR1 SGHTS and CDR2 YDEGEE. J lost 1 base, V lost 4 bases, and 7 bases had no gene match. This CDR3 is 15 amino acids long. CDR3 in DNA: TGTGCCAGCAGCCGTACTGCAGGGGGGAACACTGAAGCTTTCTTT. It yields the protein CASSRTAGGNTEAFF.

This clone was seen a few times. The junction departs from the called germline gene at one end, perhaps through a read error. The chain joins TRBV7-2 to TRBJ2-1; D possibly corresponds to TRBD1 (6 bases). The V gene's germline CDR1 is SGHTA and CDR2 FQGNSA. This CDR3 contains 12 residues. This CDR3 is CASSARDKEQFF. Here the CDR3 DNA reads TGTGCCAGCAGCGCCCGGGACAAAGAGCAGTTCTTC.

The rearrangement uses TRBV6-5 and TRBJ2-3; D is perhaps TRBD2 (6 bases). V lost 5 bases and J lost 2, with 11 bases in between. Germline values: CDR1 MNHEY, CDR2 SVGAGI. The CDR3 totals 14 residues. The CDR3 spells CASSHGTYTDTQYF. CDR3 nucleotides: TGTGCCAGCAGTCACGGGACTTACACAGATACGCAGTATTTT.

The chain combines TRBV27 with TRBJ1-1, with TRBD1 identical over 8 bases. Germline V CDR1 and CDR2: MNHEY, SMNVEV (reference sequence). Trimming took 5 bases from V and 0 from J; bases not matched to a gene: 5. The CDR3 spans 15 residues. CDR3 loop: CASSRNRGVNTEAFF. CDR3 nucleotide sequence: TGTGCCAGCAGTCGTAACAGGGGGGTGAACACTGAAGCTTTCTTT.

This clone was observed a single time. The V gene is TRBV29-1, the J gene TRBJ1-5, with a tentative D call TRBD1 (6 bases). V was clipped by 5 bases and J by 4 bases, with 12 bases between them. Germline CDR1 and CDR2: SQVTM and ANQGSEA. The CDR3 covers 13 residues. The CDR3 coding sequence is TGCAGCGTTAAAGGGGGGCTGAATCAGCCCCAGCATTTT. This codes for CSVKGGLNQPQHF.

This clone was observed a few times. This chain uses TRBV5-1 with TRBJ2-5; 7 positions match TRBD2. Looked up from germline, CDR1 is SGHRS and CDR2 is YFSETQ. Germline trimming cut 1 base from V and 1 base from J; bases unmatched to any gene: 4. The length of the CDR3 is 15 residues. The CDR3 region is CASSLMGGFQETQYF. The CDR3 DNA is TGCGCCAGCAGCTTGATGGGGGGGTTCCAAGAGACCCAGTACTTC.

This chain links TRBV5-4 with TRBJ2-2; perhaps TRBD1 as D (5 bases). V was cut by 4 bases and J by 1 base, with 8 bases left in between. The CDR3 consists of 14 residues. Germline CDR1 SGHNT, CDR2 YYREEE (reference sequence). In DNA form, the CDR3 reads TGTGCCAGCAGCCGACAGTTGAACACCGGGGAGCTGTTTTTT. This gives the protein CASSRQLNTGELFF.

This chain connects TRBV5-8 to TRBJ2-1, with D possibly matching TRBD2 (5 bases). Trimming removed 4 bases from V and 9 bases from J, with 17 bases in between. The CDR3 spans 14 residues. The germline gives CDR1 SGHTS, CDR2 YDEGEE. The CDR3 protein is CASSLRPSGSEQFF. The CDR3 DNA reads TGTGCCAGCAGCCTCAGGCCTTCGGGGAGTGAGCAGTTCTTC.

The gene calls are TRBV6-1 and TRBJ1-1, with D possibly being TRBD1 (5 bases). The CDR3 has 14 amino acids. Trimming left V 6 bases short and J 0 bases short, with 11 bases between. From germline, CDR1 is MNHNS and CDR2 SASEGT. The CDR3 loop is CASRRGTVNTEAFF. In nucleotides, the CDR3 is TGTGCCAGCAGGCGCGGGACGGTGAACACTGAAGCTTTCTTT.